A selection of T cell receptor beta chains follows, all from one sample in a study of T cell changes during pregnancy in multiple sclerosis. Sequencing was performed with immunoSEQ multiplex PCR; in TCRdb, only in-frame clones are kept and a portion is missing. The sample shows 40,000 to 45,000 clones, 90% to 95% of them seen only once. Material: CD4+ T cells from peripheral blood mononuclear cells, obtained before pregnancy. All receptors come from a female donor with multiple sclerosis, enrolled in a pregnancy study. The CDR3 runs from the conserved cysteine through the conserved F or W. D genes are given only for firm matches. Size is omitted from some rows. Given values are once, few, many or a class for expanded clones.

CDR3aa: CASSATGGPSTEAFF
CDR3nt: TGTGCCAGCAGCGCCACAGGGGGTCCTTCCACTGAAGCTTTCTTT
d_gene: TRBD1
abundance: -
j_gene: TRBJ1-1
v_gene: TRBV6-1

CDR3aa: CSVSGRGSDTQYF
CDR3nt: TGCAGCGTTTCGGGCAGGGGATCAGATACGCAGTATTTT
d_gene: -
abundance: -
j_gene: TRBJ2-3
v_gene: TRBV29-1

CDR3aa: CASSQEGAVHFF
CDR3nt: TGTGCCAGCAGCCAAGAAGGGGCAGTCCATTTTTTC
d_gene: -
abundance: -
j_gene: TRBJ2-7
v_gene: TRBV4-2

CDR3aa: CASSRNSDRGLEQYF
CDR3nt: TGTGCCAGCAGTCGAAACTCGGACAGGGGGCTCGAGCAGTACTTC
d_gene: TRBD1
abundance: -
j_gene: TRBJ2-7
v_gene: TRBV6-5

CDR3aa: CASGPGQGNSPLHF
CDR3nt: TGTGCTAGTGGCCCAGGACAGGGTAATTCACCCCTCCACTTT
d_gene: TRBD1
abundance: -
j_gene: TRBJ1-6
v_gene: TRBV12-5

CDR3aa: CASSDPSRRGYTF
CDR3nt: TGCGCCAGCAGTGACCCCAGTCGCCGTGGCTACACCTTC
d_gene: -
abundance: -
j_gene: TRBJ1-2
v_gene: TRBV10-1

CDR3aa: CASSAAGNEQFF
CDR3nt: TGCGCCAGCAGCGCCGCGGGGAATGAGCAGTTCTTC
d_gene: -
abundance: -
j_gene: TRBJ2-1
v_gene: TRBV5-1

CDR3aa: CASSSQAGGTDTQYF
CDR3nt: TGCGCCAGCAGCTCACAAGCGGGGGGTACAGATACGCAGTATTTT
d_gene: TRBD2
abundance: -
j_gene: TRBJ2-3
v_gene: TRBV5-1

CDR3aa: CASSSGDSSGYTF
CDR3nt: TGCGCCAGCAGCTCCGGGGACAGCAGCGGCTACACCTTC
d_gene: TRBD1
abundance: -
j_gene: TRBJ1-2
v_gene: TRBV5-1

CDR3aa: CASSSPGLGNNEQFF
CDR3nt: TGTGCCAGCAGTTCCCCGGGACTAGGGAACAATGAGCAGTTCTTC
d_gene: TRBD2
abundance: -
j_gene: TRBJ2-1
v_gene: TRBV27

CDR3aa: CAWSTGNTGELFF
CDR3nt: TGTGCCTGGAGTACAGGGAACACCGGGGAGCTGTTTTTT
d_gene: -
abundance: -
j_gene: TRBJ2-2
v_gene: TRBV30

CDR3aa: CASSRRGSSYEQYF
CDR3nt: TGTGCCAGCAGCCGTCGGGGGAGCTCCTACGAGCAGTACTTC
d_gene: -
abundance: -
j_gene: TRBJ2-7
v_gene: TRBV14

CDR3aa: CASGGEGTDGYTF
CDR3nt: TGTGCCAGCGGCGGGGAGGGGACGGATGGCTACACCTTC
d_gene: -
abundance: -
j_gene: TRBJ1-2
v_gene: TRBV7-6

CDR3aa: CASSLFTSGVTDTQYF
CDR3nt: TGCGCCAGCAGCCTGTTTACTAGCGGGGTTACAGATACGCAGTATTTT
d_gene: TRBD2
abundance: -
j_gene: TRBJ2-3
v_gene: TRBV4-1

CDR3aa: CAISDSGQGMITEAFF
CDR3nt: TGTGCCATCAGTGATTCCGGACAGGGGATGATCACTGAAGCTTTCTTT
d_gene: TRBD1
abundance: -
j_gene: TRBJ1-1
v_gene: TRBV10-3

CDR3aa: CATSVVRNSGELFF
CDR3nt: TGTGCCACCAGCGTGGTGCGCAATTCCGGGGAGCTGTTTTTT
d_gene: -
abundance: -
j_gene: TRBJ2-2
v_gene: TRBV15

CDR3aa: CATSTGGAETQYF
CDR3nt: TGTGCCACTTCGACAGGGGGCGCAGAGACCCAGTACTTC
d_gene: TRBD1
abundance: -
j_gene: TRBJ2-5
v_gene: TRBV5-4

CDR3aa: CASSGHGRNEKLFF
CDR3nt: TGTGCCAGCAGTGGACACGGCCGTAATGAAAAACTGTTTTTT
d_gene: -
abundance: -
j_gene: TRBJ1-4
v_gene: TRBV6-4

CDR3aa: CSLADRGTEAFF
CDR3nt: TGCAGTCTTGCCGACAGGGGCACTGAAGCTTTCTTT
d_gene: TRBD1
abundance: once
j_gene: TRBJ1-1
v_gene: TRBV29-1

CDR3aa: CASRKTENYGYTF
CDR3nt: TGTGCCAGCAGGAAGACAGAGAACTATGGCTACACCTTC
d_gene: -
abundance: -
j_gene: TRBJ1-2
v_gene: TRBV6-5

CDR3aa: CASSPLAGGIYEQYF
CDR3nt: TGTGCCAGCAGTCCACTAGCGGGGGGCATATACGAGCAGTACTTC
d_gene: TRBD2
abundance: few
j_gene: TRBJ2-7
v_gene: TRBV25-1

CDR3aa: CASSRAPGGYNEQFF
CDR3nt: TGCGCCAGCAGCCGGGCGCCAGGGGGCTACAATGAGCAGTTCTTC
d_gene: TRBD1
abundance: -
j_gene: TRBJ2-1
v_gene: TRBV4-3

CDR3aa: CASSEAEARPETQYF
CDR3nt: TGCGCCAGCAGTGAGGCAGAGGCGAGGCCAGAGACCCAGTACTTC
d_gene: -
abundance: -
j_gene: TRBJ2-5
v_gene: TRBV10-2

CDR3aa: CASSLQENTEAFF
CDR3nt: TGTGCCAGCAGCTTACAGGAGAACACTGAAGCTTTCTTT
d_gene: -
abundance: -
j_gene: TRBJ1-1
v_gene: TRBV7-3

CDR3aa: CASRRKYNEQFF
CDR3nt: TGTGCCAGCAGGCGGAAGTACAATGAGCAGTTCTTC
d_gene: -
abundance: -
j_gene: TRBJ2-1
v_gene: TRBV27

CDR3aa: CASSLTRTSGRYEQYF
CDR3nt: TGTGCCAGCAGTCTGACACGGACTAGCGGGAGATACGAGCAGTACTTC
d_gene: TRBD2
abundance: -
j_gene: TRBJ2-7
v_gene: TRBV27

CDR3aa: CASSLARTSGYNEQFF
CDR3nt: TGTGCCAGCAGCTTAGCCCGGACTAGCGGGTACAATGAGCAGTTCTTC
d_gene: TRBD2
abundance: -
j_gene: TRBJ2-1
v_gene: TRBV7-8

CDR3aa: CASTRQRNQPQHF
CDR3nt: TGTGCCAGTACCCGTCAGCGGAATCAGCCCCAGCATTTT
d_gene: -
abundance: -
j_gene: TRBJ1-5
v_gene: TRBV19

CDR3aa: CASSKGPGPGGYNEQFF
CDR3nt: TGTGCCAGTAGTAAGGGGCCGGGACCGGGAGGATACAATGAGCAGTTCTTC
d_gene: TRBD2
abundance: -
j_gene: TRBJ2-1
v_gene: TRBV19

CDR3aa: CASRASGGYNEQFF
CDR3nt: TGTGCCAGCCGCGCTAGCGGGGGGTACAATGAGCAGTTCTTC
d_gene: TRBD2
abundance: -
j_gene: TRBJ2-1
v_gene: TRBV5-4

CDR3aa: CASSLGREETQYF
CDR3nt: TGTGCCAGCAGCTTGGGCAGGGAAGAGACCCAGTACTTC
d_gene: -
abundance: -
j_gene: TRBJ2-5
v_gene: TRBV5-4

CDR3aa: CASSSEMTGNNEQFF
CDR3nt: TGTGCCAGCAGCTCGGAGATGACAGGGAATAATGAGCAGTTCTTC
d_gene: TRBD1
abundance: -
j_gene: TRBJ2-1
v_gene: TRBV7-3

CDR3aa: CAISTRGMNTEAFF
CDR3nt: TGTGCCATCAGTACGCGGGGGATGAACACTGAAGCTTTCTTT
d_gene: -
abundance: -
j_gene: TRBJ1-1
v_gene: TRBV10-3

CDR3aa: CASSFLGGRVQANYGYTF
CDR3nt: TGTGCCAGCAGCTTCCTCGGGGGGCGTGTACAGGCGAACTATGGCTACACCTTC
d_gene: -
abundance: -
j_gene: TRBJ1-2
v_gene: TRBV7-9

CDR3aa: CASSPGEGFIGGGYTF
CDR3nt: TGTGCCAGCAGCCCCGGGGAGGGGTTCATTGGCGGTGGCTACACCTTC
d_gene: -
abundance: -
j_gene: TRBJ1-2
v_gene: TRBV7-9

CDR3aa: CASSLGQNTEAFF
CDR3nt: TGTGCCAGCAGCTTAGGACAGAACACTGAAGCTTTCTTT
d_gene: -
abundance: -
j_gene: TRBJ1-1
v_gene: TRBV11-3

CDR3aa: CASSLTGGTEAFF
CDR3nt: TGTGCCAGCAGCCTTACAGGGGGCACTGAAGCTTTCTTT
d_gene: TRBD1
abundance: -
j_gene: TRBJ1-1
v_gene: TRBV9